The 18 T cell receptor beta chains below come from one sample, sequenced in a study of T-cell reconstitution after alpha-beta-depleted transplantation in children. Unique molecular identifiers featured in how the TCRbeta library was prepared. TCRdb re-analysed the PCR reads in MiXCR, keeping a single row per CDR3 protein. The sample holds about 640,000 distinct CDR3 sequences, 13% seen once. The sample here was PBMCs, mostly from graft donor cells, taken 360 days after TCRalphabeta/CD19-depleted stem cell transplant. Source of these receptors: a male patient aged 5 to 17 who had a stem cell transplant for acute myeloid leukemia, so the T cells may come from the graft donor.

The rearrangement joins TRBV7-3 to TRBJ2-1; the D call may be TRBD1 or TRBD2 (5 bases each). The germline V and J ends were trimmed by 2 bases and 4 bases, with 15 bases remaining between them. This CDR3 is built from 16 residues. Germline loops: CDR1 SGHTA, CDR2 FQGTGA. The CDR3 loop reads CASSLHTGLIYNEQFF. The DNA of the CDR3 is TGTGCCAGCAGCTTACACACGGGGCTGATTTACAATGAGCAGTTCTTC.

The CDR3 nucleotides are TGTGCCAGCAGTTTACGGCGGGTGGGGGAAGGCAATCAGCCCCAGCATTTT. Its translation: CASSLRRVGEGNQPQHF. J is TRBJ1-5 and V is TRBV12-3 or TRBV12-4; possibly TRBD1 for D (5 bases). The length of the CDR3 is 17 residues. The V and J ends lost 2 bases and 2 bases respectively, with 16 bases between them.

The sample holds many counts of this clonotype. The CDR3 reads CARAPSSEAFF. Written as DNA, the CDR3 is TGTGCCAGGGCCCCAAGCTCTGAAGCTTTCTTT. This chain uses TRBV6-6 with TRBJ1-1; D is unresolved. CDR3 length equals 11 residues. The V and J ends lost 9 bases and 6 bases respectively, with 11 bases between them. Germline assignment: CDR1 MNHNY and CDR2 SVGAGI (reference sequence).

V is TRBV9 and J is TRBJ2-7; D is ambiguous. The CDR3 runs to 14 residues. Per germline, CDR1 SGDLS and CDR2 YYNGEE. V gave up 0 bases and J gave up 5 bases, with 12 bases separating them. CDR3 DNA sequence: TGTGCCAGCAGCGTAGCCCTCCAGAGCAACGAGCAGTACTTC. This encodes CASSVALQSNEQYF.

This clonotype was counted ten times or more. The chain joins TRBV6-1 to TRBJ1-6, with D possibly matching TRBD1 (6 bases). The CDR3 is 14 amino acids. Trimming cost V 4 bases and J 8 bases, with 12 bases left between them. CDR1 is MNHNS and CDR2 is SASEGT in the germline V gene. The CDR3 is CASSVMTGYSPLHF. The CDR3 bases are TGTGCCAGCAGTGTGATGACAGGATATTCACCCCTCCACTTT.

CDR3 coding DNA: TGTGCCACCGAGACAGGGGCCACCTACAATGAGCAGTTCTTC. It encodes CATETGATYNEQFF. The chain employs TRBV28 and TRBJ2-1, with TRBD1 matching over 8 bases. CDR1 and CDR2 (germline): MDHEN, SYDVKM. The CDR3 has 14 residues. V shed 10 bases and J 2 bases; nucleotides not matched to a gene: 7.

V and J are TRBV10-3 and TRBJ2-5, with TRBD1 matching 8 bases. V was pared by 10 bases and J by 0 bases, with 4 bases of the junction left unmatched. CDR3 length: 13 residues. Germline V gene data show CDR1 as ENHRY and CDR2 as SYGVKD. The CDR3 reads CATEQGDQETQYF. CDR3 nucleotide sequence: TGTGCCACGGAACAGGGGGACCAAGAGACCCAGTACTTC.

This clonotype was detected only a few times. The genes are TRBV14 and TRBJ2-5; D gene ambiguous. The V end was cut by 0 bases, the J end by 3 bases, with 11 bases between. The CDR3 covers 15 residues. The germline V gene encodes CDR1 SGHDN and CDR2 FVKESK. The CDR3 coding sequence is TGTGCCAGCAGCCAAGAGATGGTCAGTGAAGAGACCCAGTACTTC. It codes for CASSQEMVSEETQYF.

This rearrangement joins TRBV7-8 to TRBJ2-7; no clear D. V lost 3 bases and J lost 7, with 16 bases in between. CDR1 and CDR2 from the germline V gene are SGHVS and FQNEAQ. CDR3 length: 14 residues. This chain's CDR3 is CASSLRVALNEQYF. CDR3 in DNA: TGTGCCAGCAGCTTGAGAGTAGCTCTTAATGAGCAGTACTTC. The full variable domain, with the rest looked up from reference TRBV7-8 and TRBJ2-7, is GAGVSQSPRYKVAKRGQDVALRCDPISGHVSLFWYQQALGQGPEFLTYFQNEAQLDKSGLPSDRFFAERPEGSVSTLKIQRTQQEDSAVYLCASSLRVALNEQYFGPGTRLTVT.

There are a few counts of this clonotype. This chain links TRBV2 with TRBJ2-7; D might be TRBD2 (7 bases). Germline-derived CDR1 and CDR2 are SNHLY and FYNNEI. CDR3 length equals 14 residues. Trimming took 6 bases from V and 0 from J, leaving 12 bases between them. The CDR3 region has the DNA TGTGCCAGCAGCGTAGGGGGGGGCTCCTACGAGCAGTACTTC. This sequence encodes CASSVGGGSYEQYF.

This clonotype turned up a few times. This chain uses TRBV6-1 with TRBJ1-4; D perhaps matches TRBD1 (6 bases). Germline-derived CDR1 and CDR2 are MNHNS and SASEGT. CDR3 length: 14 amino acids. The V end was cut by 5 bases, the J end by 5 bases, with 12 bases between. The CDR3 protein is CASSLGTPNEKLFF. Written as DNA, the CDR3 is TGTGCCAGCAGTCTCGGGACACCCAATGAAAAACTGTTTTTT.

Only a few counts were recorded for this clonotype. The chain couples TRBV28 to TRBJ1-4; D unclear. The germline gives CDR1 MDHEN, CDR2 SYDVKM. CDR3 length: 14 residues. V lost 6 bases to trimming and J lost 7 bases, with 15 bases between them. The CDR3 DNA is TGTGCCAGCAGCTATTCCGGACTCGGTGAAAAACTGTTTTTT. It encodes CASSYSGLGEKLFF.

This clonotype showed up many times. The genes are TRBV4-3 and TRBJ2-7, with 7 bases matching TRBD2. CDR1 is LGHNA, CDR2 YSLEER, per germline. The length of the CDR3 is 16 residues. Unmatched junction bases numbered 9, after V lost 0 bases and J lost 4 bases. In DNA form, the CDR3 reads TGCGCCAGCAGCCAAGATCGGCCTAGCGGAGTTTACGAGCAGTACTTC. Protein product: CASSQDRPSGVYEQYF.

This clonotype was detected only a few times. The CDR3 is CSVEDLFYEQYF. CDR3 coding DNA: TGCAGCGTTGAAGATCTTTTCTACGAGCAGTACTTC. The genes are TRBV29-1 and TRBJ2-7; D is uncertain. V lost 0 bases to trimming and J lost 3 bases, with 6 bases between them. The CDR3 extends over 12 amino acids. Per germline, CDR1 SQVTM and CDR2 ANQGSEA.

This clonotype was seen more than once but under ten times. The CDR3 DNA sequence: TGTGCCAGCAAAGACGGGTATAGCAATCAGCCCCAGCATTTT. Amino acid sequence: CASKDGYSNQPQHF. V and J are TRBV6-1 and TRBJ1-5; D ambiguous. This CDR3 has 14 amino acids. Deletions cut 7 bases from V and 0 bases from J, with 10 bases between. In germline, CDR1 is MNHNS, CDR2 SASEGT.

Many counts were recorded for this clonotype. V and J are TRBV4-2 and TRBJ2-7; 11 nucleotides align to TRBD2. CDR1 and CDR2 from the germline V gene are LGHNA and YNFKEQ. Trimming took 0 bases from V and 4 from J; bases not matched to a gene: 5. The CDR3 consists of 16 residues. The CDR3 DNA follows: TGTGCCAGCAGCCAAGACCCCGGGACTAGCGGTTACGAGCAGTACTTC. Its protein product is CASSQDPGTSGYEQYF.

A few counts support this clonotype. V gene TRBV19 combines with J gene TRBJ2-7, with 10 positions matching TRBD1. Germline V gene sequence: CDR1 LNHDA, CDR2 SQIVND (reference sequence). This CDR3 region has 15 residues. V dropped 5 bases and J dropped 6; count of bases not matched to a gene: 10. The CDR3 spells CASSYSGTGASEQYF. The CDR3 bases are TGTGCCAGTAGTTACTCCGGGACAGGGGCGAGCGAGCAGTACTTC.

In DNA, the CDR3 is TGTGCCAGCAGTTTAGGGGTAGATGGTGATGAGCAGTTCTTC. It yields the protein CASSLGVDGDEQFF. J is TRBJ2-1 and V is TRBV12-3 or TRBV12-4; D is unclear. This CDR3 comprises 14 residues. Trimming took off 1 base at V and 8 bases at J, with 12 bases between the two ends.